This TCR beta chain was identified in a study of blood T cell repertoires in COVID-19. The overall study: From T cells, B-cell-depleted T cells, or PBMCs came the material, which was cDNA or gDNA.

Original processing methods: Using reference gene primer amplification, nucleated cell counts were estimated. Generated by immunoSEQ multiplex PCR, the TCRdb table keeps only in-frame clones and is missing some. V and J calls and clone size are those listed in that table; D and trimming were worked out from the DNA. The table includes 150,000 to 200,000 clones, roughly 89% detected once. Germline V CDR1 and CDR2: MNHEY, SVGAGI. The CDR3 consists of 13 residues. V was trimmed by 7 bases and J by 0 bases, leaving 9 bases between them. The source material was peripheral blood. The TCR comes from a man in his late teens or twenties with active or convalescent COVID-19. The chain has TRBV6-5 and TRBJ1-2, with a weak D call TRBD1 (5 bases). In DNA, the CDR3 is TGTGCCAGCAAGGCAGGGCCTAACTATGGCTACACCTTC. This translates into CASKAGPNYGYTF.